This T cell receptor beta chain was observed in a study of T cell responses to AZD1222 COVID-19 vaccine. Clones were sequenced by immunoSEQ multiplex PCR, and TCRdb holds only the in-frame ones, with some missing. There are 100,000 to 150,000 clones in the sample; around 94% occur only once, and approximately 7% lies in the top ten. With 6 bases clipped from V and 7 bases from J, the junction kept 4 bases outside the gene matches. Looked up from germline, CDR1 is ENHRY and CDR2 is SYGVKD. There are 13 residues in the CDR3. The rearrangement links TRBV10-3 to TRBJ1-5; 9 bases fit TRBD1. This receptor was taken from an adult in good health. This sample comprised peripheral blood, obtained on day 0 of AZD1222 vaccination. As DNA, the CDR3 is TGTGCCATCAGCCTGGACAGGGGACAGCCCCAGCATTTT. This encodes CAISLDRGQPQHF.